The 4 T cell receptor beta chains given below trace back to one sample, sequenced in a study of blood T cell repertoires in COVID-19. Data came from immunoSEQ multiplex PCR; TCRdb stores just in-frame clones and leaves some out. The data contain 97,000 or so clones, around four fifths of them seen just once; the ten biggest clones take up around 9.3%. The specimen sequenced was peripheral blood. The receptors were gathered from a man between 65 and 85 years old with acute or convalescent COVID-19.

The J gene is TRBJ2-1, the V gene TRBV28; 7 nucleotides match TRBD1. Unmatched junction bases numbered 6, after V lost 5 bases and J lost 8 bases. This CDR3 comprises 13 residues. The germline V gene encodes CDR1 MDHEN and CDR2 SYDVKM. CDR3 sequence reads: CASSPGQSYEQFF. CDR3 DNA sequence: TGTGCCAGCAGTCCGGGACAGTCATATGAGCAGTTCTTC.

The rearrangement uses TRBV18 and TRBJ1-2; weak D call: TRBD1 (5 bases). The CDR3 length is 15 residues. Germline CDR1 and CDR2: KGHSH and LQKENI. The V and J ends lost 6 bases and 1 base respectively, with 15 bases between them. The DNA of the CDR3 is TGTGCCAGCTCTCCTTCGACAGATTATAACTATGGCTACACCTTC. It codes for CASSPSTDYNYGYTF.

The rearrangement uses TRBV5-4 and TRBJ1-2, with TRBD1 matching 9 bases. This CDR3 is 16 amino acids long. Trimming took 0 bases from V and 3 from J; bases not matched to a gene: 6. From germline, CDR1 is SGHNT and CDR2 YYREEE (reference sequence). The CDR3 nucleotides read TGTGCCAGCAGCTTGGACAGGGGGCGGTTATACTATGGCTACACCTTC. Translated, it gives CASSLDRGRLYYGYTF.

This rearrangement joins TRBV15 to TRBJ2-7; 9 positions agree with TRBD1. The CDR3 has 15 residues. Germline V gene data show CDR1 as LNHNV and CDR2 as YYDKDF (reference sequence). V shed 4 bases and J 8 bases; nucleotides not matched to a gene: 12. The CDR3 DNA reads TGTGCCACCAGCACACCGGGACAGGGTTTGAAACAGCAGTACTTC. Translated, it gives CATSTPGQGLKQQYF.